The rows below give T cell receptor beta chains drawn from one sample of a study of blood T cells in healthy people across ages. Via MiXCR, TCRdb re-called the 5' RACE reads, giving one row per CDR3 protein. The table lists more than 1.4 million distinct CDR3 sequences, approximately 42% of them singletons. Material: blood. Source of these receptors: a woman between 18 and 30 years old in good health. The CDR3 runs from the conserved cysteine through the conserved F or W. A D gene is named only where the DNA matches it firmly. Size is stated for part of the rows, as once, few or many counts, or as a class when the clone is expanded.

v_call	j_call	clone_size	d_call	cdr3_nt	cdr3_aa
TRBV7-9	TRBJ2-7	NA	NA	TGTGCCAGCAGCCCACACGCCTACCCCTACGAGCAGTACTTC	CASSPHAYPYEQYF
TRBV12-3/TRBV12-4	TRBJ1-1	NA	NA	TGTGCCAGCAGTGGGACCGGGACGGGGAACACTGAAGCTTTCTTT	CASSGTGTGNTEAFF
TRBV2	TRBJ2-5	NA	NA	TGTGCCAGCAGTGAACTCTGGTGGATCCAAGAGACCCAGTACTTC	CASSELWWIQETQYF
TRBV28	TRBJ1-2	few	TRBD1	TGTGCCAGCAGTTTCGGGACAGACCACTATGGCTACACCTTC	CASSFGTDHYGYTF
TRBV3-1	TRBJ2-5	NA	NA	TGTGCCAGCAGCCAAGCGAAGGGACTCTCTCTGGAAGAGCAGTACTTC	CASSQAKGLSLEEQYF
TRBV9	TRBJ2-1	NA	NA	TGTGCCAGCAGCGTAGATGGTCCCAATGAGCAGTTCTTC	CASSVDGPNEQFF
TRBV11-2	TRBJ2-7	NA	NA	TGTGCCAGCAGCTTAGTGTATGGGCACGAGCAGTACTTC	CASSLVYGHEQYF
TRBV10-3	TRBJ2-7	NA	NA	TGTGCCATCACCTTCGACTCGGGCTCCTACGAGCAGTACTTC	CAITFDSGSYEQYF
TRBV7-9	TRBJ1-1	NA	TRBD1	TGTGCCAGCAGCAACCGACAGGGATTGTCCACTGAAGCTTTCTTT	CASSNRQGLSTEAFF
TRBV20-1	TRBJ2-3	NA	NA	TGCAGTGTCGGGCCCCGAGCAAATACGCAGTATTTT	CSVGPRANTQYF
TRBV4-1	TRBJ1-1	many	TRBD1	TGCGCCAGCAGCCCCCACGGGCAGGGGGCGCGGGTGAACACTGAAGCTTTCTTT	CASSPHGQGARVNTEAFF
TRBV28	TRBJ2-7	many	NA	TGTGCCAGCAGTGTAAAGGTCTCGATTGAGCAGTACTTC	CASSVKVSIEQYF
TRBV6-5	TRBJ1-1	NA	NA	TGTGCCAGCAAGGGATTCGGCAGGGCTGAGACTGAAGCTTTCTTT	CASKGFGRAETEAFF
TRBV12-3/TRBV12-4	TRBJ1-2	NA	NA	TGTGCCAGCAGCCCCGGACTTGGCTACACCTTC	CASSPGLGYTF
TRBV28	TRBJ2-7	NA	NA	TGTGCTATAGCTCCCGACAGTTCCTACGAGCAGTACTTC	CAIAPDSSYEQYF
TRBV2	TRBJ2-1	NA	NA	TGTGCCAGCAGTGAAGCATGGGGGCAGGGCAATGAGCAGTTCTTC	CASSEAWGQGNEQFF
TRBV2	TRBJ1-2	NA	NA	TGTGCCAGCAGTGACAGAAAGTATAACTATGGCTACACCTTC	CASSDRKYNYGYTF
TRBV2	TRBJ2-7	few	NA	TGTGCCAGCAGATACCGGGCCGGTAACGAGCAGTACTTC	CASRYRAGNEQYF
TRBV20-1	TRBJ1-2	few	TRBD1	TGCAGTGCCCACACCCTTAGAGACAGGGGAGCTAACTATGGCTACACCTTC	CSAHTLRDRGANYGYTF
TRBV9	TRBJ1-1	NA	NA	TGTGCCAGCAGCGTACGCGGACAGCCGAACACTGAAGCTTTCTTT	CASSVRGQPNTEAFF
TRBV5-4	TRBJ2-3	NA	TRBD2	TGTGCCAGCAGCTCGCCGAAATTACTAGCGGGAGCTAGCACGGATACGCAGTATTTT	CASSSPKLLAGASTDTQYF
TRBV6-6	TRBJ1-4	NA	TRBD1	TGTGCCAGCAGTTACTCGAGGGGACAGGTGCATGAAAAACTGTTTTTT	CASSYSRGQVHEKLFF
TRBV7-2	TRBJ1-6	NA	NA	TGTGCCAGCAGCGGGCAGCGCTCCTATAATTCACCCCTCCACTTT	CASSGQRSYNSPLHF
TRBV5-1	TRBJ2-7	NA	NA	TGCGCCAGCAGCGTGGATAGGGATCGGGAGCAGTACTTC	CASSVDRDREQYF
TRBV25-1	TRBJ2-7	few	TRBD2	TGTGCCAGCAGATGTAGCAGTGTTCTAGCGGGGGGGCCCTACGAGCAGTACTTC	CASRCSSVLAGGPYEQYF
TRBV27	TRBJ1-5	NA	NA	TGTGCCAGCAGTTTTTCGGGGATTGGGTCTCAGCCCCAGCATTTT	CASSFSGIGSQPQHF
TRBV7-2	TRBJ2-1	NA	TRBD2	TGTGCCAGCAGCACGCGGGCGGGAGGGCCCTCGATCAATGGGCAGTTCTTC	CASSTRAGGPSINGQFF
TRBV7-9	TRBJ2-1	NA	NA	TGTGCCAGCACGAGGGGTGGGCAGTTCTTC	CASTRGGQFF
TRBV20-1	TRBJ2-6	few	NA	TGCAGTGCTAGTCTAGCTCTCCCTGGGGCCAACGTCCTGACTTTC	CSASLALPGANVLTF
TRBV5-7	TRBJ2-7	NA	NA	TGTGCCAGCAGCCGAGGGACCAGGGCACACGAGCAGTACTTC	CASSRGTRAHEQYF
TRBV3-1	TRBJ1-1	NA	NA	TGTGCCAGCCAGGAGCGGGGTACGGAAACTGAAGCTTTCTTT	CASQERGTETEAFF
TRBV28	TRBJ1-2	NA	NA	TGTGCCAGCAGCCGTCCAGGTACCACAGATCTATATGGCTACACCTTC	CASSRPGTTDLYGYTF
TRBV27	TRBJ2-1	NA	NA	TGTGCCAGCAGTTCGGCCGGCACGTGGTCCAATGAGCAGTTCTTC	CASSSAGTWSNEQFF
TRBV9	TRBJ1-2	many	TRBD1	TGTGCCAGCAGCGTAGCAGGGGGCAACTATGGCTACACCTTC	CASSVAGGNYGYTF
TRBV20-1	TRBJ1-4	few	NA	TGCAGTGCTAGTCGGGATAATGAAAAACTGTTTTTT	CSASRDNEKLFF
TRBV3-1	TRBJ2-1	few	TRBD2	TGTGCCAGCAGCCAAGATTACAGCGGGGGGGCCAATGAGCAGTTCTTC	CASSQDYSGGANEQFF
TRBV10-3	TRBJ2-5	NA	TRBD1	TGTGCCAGCTCTTTAAGGGTGGGACAGCAAGAGACCCAGTACTTC	CASSLRVGQQETQYF
TRBV12-5	TRBJ2-5	NA	NA	TGTGCTAGTGGTTTGGAAGGTTACCAAGAGACCCAGTACTTC	CASGLEGYQETQYF
TRBV7-8	TRBJ1-2	once	NA	TGTGCCAGCAGCTTAGAACTGGGTGTCTATGGCTACACCTTC	CASSLELGVYGYTF
TRBV5-1	TRBJ1-2	few	TRBD1	TGCGCCAGCAGATTGCCGGGACAGGGTGTCAGTGACTATGGCTACACCTTC	CASRLPGQGVSDYGYTF
TRBV7-2	TRBJ2-7	few	NA	TGTGCCAGCAGCCCAGACGGGGGCCGGACCTACGAGCAGTACTTC	CASSPDGGRTYEQYF
TRBV6-1	TRBJ1-2	NA	NA	TGTGCCAGCAGTCCTACAAAACCGGTCCCGGGACTTTCAATCTATGGCTACACCTTC	CASSPTKPVPGLSIYGYTF
TRBV12-3/TRBV12-4	TRBJ2-5	NA	TRBD2	TGTGCCAGCAGTCGTTTATCTAGCGGTAAAGAGACCCAGTACTTC	CASSRLSSGKETQYF
TRBV10-3	TRBJ2-7	NA	TRBD1	TGTGCCATCAGTGCCCCGGACAGGGGGCACTACGAGCAGTACTTC	CAISAPDRGHYEQYF
TRBV6-1	TRBJ1-2	few	NA	TGTGCCAGCAGTGAAGCGCTTCGCGGAAACTATGGCTACACCTTC	CASSEALRGNYGYTF
TRBV12-3/TRBV12-4	TRBJ2-3	few	TRBD1	TGCGCTACGGACAGGAGCACAGATACGCAGTATTTT	CATDRSTDTQYF
TRBV6-5	TRBJ1-2	NA	TRBD1	TGTGCCAGCAAGGACAGGCTTAACTATGGCTACACCTTC	CASKDRLNYGYTF
TRBV7-9	TRBJ2-3	NA	NA	TGTGCCAGCACCAAGGTCAAGACTAGCACAGATACGCAGTATTTT	CASTKVKTSTDTQYF
TRBV7-2	TRBJ2-3	few	NA	TGTGCCAGCAGCCATGAGGCAAATACGCAGTATTTT	CASSHEANTQYF
TRBV20-1	TRBJ1-1	NA	NA	TGCAGTGGTAGGGGCGCCGAGGACACTGAAGCTTTCTTT	CSGRGAEDTEAFF
TRBV28	TRBJ1-5	NA	NA	TGTGCCAGCAGTTCCGCAGGGGTTCAGCCCCAGCATTTT	CASSSAGVQPQHF
TRBV12-3/TRBV12-4	TRBJ2-3	NA	NA	TGTGCCAGCACTTCCGGGACTGGGGCCGCAGATACGCAGTATTTT	CASTSGTGAADTQYF
TRBV3-1	TRBJ2-1	NA	NA	TGTGCCAGCAGCCAAGATCCGGGGGAGAGCTCCTACAATGAGCAGTTCTTC	CASSQDPGESSYNEQFF
TRBV3-1	TRBJ2-2	NA	NA	TGTGCCAGCAGCCCCAGCTTGACAGGGAGGGCCGGGGAGCTGTTTTTT	CASSPSLTGRAGELFF
TRBV29-1	TRBJ2-5	few	NA	TGCAGCGCCCCGGTTGTGGGGCTGGAGACCCAGTACTTC	CSAPVVGLETQYF
TRBV7-8	TRBJ2-3	NA	NA	TGTGCCAGCAGCTTAGTGGTTAGTAACACAGATACGCAGTATTTT	CASSLVVSNTDTQYF
TRBV11-2	TRBJ1-2	NA	NA	TGTGCCAGCAGCTCCCACCGATCTAACTATGGCTACACCTTC	CASSSHRSNYGYTF
TRBV29-1	TRBJ2-2	few	NA	TGCAGCGTTGGAACAGAGAACACCGGGGAGCTGTTTTTT	CSVGTENTGELFF
TRBV20-1	TRBJ2-3	NA	TRBD2	TGCAGTCCGACTAGCGGGAGTGTCGCAGATACGCAGTATTTT	CSPTSGSVADTQYF
TRBV29-1	TRBJ2-7	NA	NA	TGCAGCGTTGCGGGTGGCGAAACCTACGAGCAGTACTTC	CSVAGGETYEQYF